This T cell receptor (beta chain) derives from a study of cytomegalovirus exposure and HLA in healthy donors. Primers included in the PCR were 60 Vbeta and 13 Jbeta primers. Sequencing used immunoSEQ multiplex PCR; TCRdb keeps in-frame clones, though not all of them. The table shows about 200,000 clones, with around four fifths occurring only once. The sample holds one count of this clone. From germline, CDR1 is ENHRY and CDR2 SYGVKD. Trimming removed 7 bases from V and 7 bases from J; junction bases left unmatched: 7. CDR3 length: 13 residues. This rearrangement joins TRBV10-3 to TRBJ2-1, with 7 bases lining up with TRBD2. The sample taken for sequencing was PBMCs. This TCR derives from a woman aged 35 to 49 in good health and CMV-seronegative. The CDR3 region is CAITLPGGNEQFF. The DNA of the CDR3 is TGTGCCATCACCCTCCCCGGGGGGAATGAGCAGTTCTTC.